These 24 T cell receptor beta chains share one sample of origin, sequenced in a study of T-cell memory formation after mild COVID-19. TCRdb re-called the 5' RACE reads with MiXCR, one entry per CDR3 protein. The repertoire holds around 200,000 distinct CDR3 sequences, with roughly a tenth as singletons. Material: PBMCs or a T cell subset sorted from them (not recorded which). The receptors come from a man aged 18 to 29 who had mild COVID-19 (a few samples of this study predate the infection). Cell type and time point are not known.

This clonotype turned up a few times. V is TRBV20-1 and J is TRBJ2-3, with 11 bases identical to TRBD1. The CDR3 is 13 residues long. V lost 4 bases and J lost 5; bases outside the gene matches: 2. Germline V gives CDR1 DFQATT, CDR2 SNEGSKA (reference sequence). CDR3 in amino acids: CSAKDRGLDTQYF. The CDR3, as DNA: TGCAGTGCTAAGGACAGGGGGCTAGATACGCAGTATTTT.

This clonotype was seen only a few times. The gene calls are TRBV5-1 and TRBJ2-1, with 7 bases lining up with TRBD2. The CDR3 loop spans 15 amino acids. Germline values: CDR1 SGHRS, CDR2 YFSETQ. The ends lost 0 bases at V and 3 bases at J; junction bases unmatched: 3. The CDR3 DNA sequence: TGCGCCAGCAGCTTGGGACTAGCCAACTACAATGAGCAGTTCTTC. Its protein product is CASSLGLANYNEQFF.

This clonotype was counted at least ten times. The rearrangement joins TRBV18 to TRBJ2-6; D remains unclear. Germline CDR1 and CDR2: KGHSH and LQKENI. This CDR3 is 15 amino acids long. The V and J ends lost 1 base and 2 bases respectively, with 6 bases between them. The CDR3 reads CASSPLGTGANVLTF. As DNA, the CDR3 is TGTGCCAGCTCACCACTGGGGACTGGGGCCAACGTCCTGACTTTC.

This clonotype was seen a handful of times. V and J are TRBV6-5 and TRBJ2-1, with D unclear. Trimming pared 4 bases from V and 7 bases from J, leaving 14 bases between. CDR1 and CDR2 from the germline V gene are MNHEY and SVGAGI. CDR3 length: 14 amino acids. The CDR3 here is CASSLASVMNEQFF. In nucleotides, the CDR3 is TGTGCCAGCAGTTTGGCCAGTGTAATGAATGAGCAGTTCTTC.

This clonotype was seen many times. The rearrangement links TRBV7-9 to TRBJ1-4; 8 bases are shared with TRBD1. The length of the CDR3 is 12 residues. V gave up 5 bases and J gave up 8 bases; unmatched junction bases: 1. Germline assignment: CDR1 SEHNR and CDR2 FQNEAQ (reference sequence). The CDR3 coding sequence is TGTGCCAGCAGCCGACAGGGGGAAAAACTGTTTTTT. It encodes CASSRQGEKLFF.

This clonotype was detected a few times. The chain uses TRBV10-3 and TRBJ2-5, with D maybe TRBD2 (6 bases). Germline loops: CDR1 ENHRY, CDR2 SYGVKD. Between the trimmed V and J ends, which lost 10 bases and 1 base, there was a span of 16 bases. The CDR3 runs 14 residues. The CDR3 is CATGRDALQETQYF. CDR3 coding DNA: TGTGCCACAGGGCGGGACGCTCTCCAAGAGACCCAGTACTTC.

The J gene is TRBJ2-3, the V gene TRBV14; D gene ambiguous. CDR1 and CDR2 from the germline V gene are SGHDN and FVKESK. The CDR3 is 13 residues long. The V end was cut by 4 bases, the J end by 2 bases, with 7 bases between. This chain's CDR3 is CASSPVLTDTQYF. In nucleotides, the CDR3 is TGTGCCAGCAGCCCGGTCCTCACAGATACGCAGTATTTT.

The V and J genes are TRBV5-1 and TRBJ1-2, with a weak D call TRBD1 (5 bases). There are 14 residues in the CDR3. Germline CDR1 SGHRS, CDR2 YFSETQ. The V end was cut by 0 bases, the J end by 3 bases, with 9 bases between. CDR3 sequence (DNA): TGCGCCAGCAGCTTGGGCAGGGAGGACTATGGCTACACCTTC. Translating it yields CASSLGREDYGYTF.

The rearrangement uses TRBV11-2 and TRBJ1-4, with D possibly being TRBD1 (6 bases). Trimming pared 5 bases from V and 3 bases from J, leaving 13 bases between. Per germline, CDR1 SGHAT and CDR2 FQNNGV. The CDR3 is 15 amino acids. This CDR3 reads CASSNSGQPNEKLFF. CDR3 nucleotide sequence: TGTGCCAGCAGCAATTCAGGACAGCCTAATGAAAAACTGTTTTTT.

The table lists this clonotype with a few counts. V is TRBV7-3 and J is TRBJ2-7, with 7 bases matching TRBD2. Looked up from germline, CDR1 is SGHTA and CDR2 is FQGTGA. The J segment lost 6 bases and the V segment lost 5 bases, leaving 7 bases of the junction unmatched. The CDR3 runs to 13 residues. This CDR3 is CASSPREGGEQYV. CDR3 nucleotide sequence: TGTGCCAGCAGCCCAAGGGAGGGAGGCGAGCAGTACGTC.

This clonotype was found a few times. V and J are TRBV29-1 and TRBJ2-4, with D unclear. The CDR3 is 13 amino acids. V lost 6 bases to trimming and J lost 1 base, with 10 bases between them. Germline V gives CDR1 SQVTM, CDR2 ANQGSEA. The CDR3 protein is CSVGPSAKNIQYF. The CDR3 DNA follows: TGCAGCGTGGGCCCCTCGGCCAAAAACATTCAGTACTTC.

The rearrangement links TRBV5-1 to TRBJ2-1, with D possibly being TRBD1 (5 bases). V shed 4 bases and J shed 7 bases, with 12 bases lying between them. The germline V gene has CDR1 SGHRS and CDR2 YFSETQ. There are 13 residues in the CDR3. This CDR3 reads CASSGRAGNEQFF. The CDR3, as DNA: TGCGCCAGCAGCGGCCGGGCAGGGAATGAGCAGTTCTTC.

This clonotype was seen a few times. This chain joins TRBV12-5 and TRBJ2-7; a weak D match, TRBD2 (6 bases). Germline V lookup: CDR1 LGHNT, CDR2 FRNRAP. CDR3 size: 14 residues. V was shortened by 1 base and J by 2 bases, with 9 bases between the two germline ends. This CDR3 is CASGLAGRPYEQYF. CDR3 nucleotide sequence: TGTGCTAGTGGTTTGGCAGGGAGGCCCTACGAGCAGTACTTC.

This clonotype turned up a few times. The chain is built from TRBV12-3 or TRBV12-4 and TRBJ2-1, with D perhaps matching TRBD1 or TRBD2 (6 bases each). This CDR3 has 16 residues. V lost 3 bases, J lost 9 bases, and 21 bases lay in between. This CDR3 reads CASSFWGIGGRAEQFF. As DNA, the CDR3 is TGTGCCAGCAGTTTTTGGGGCATAGGGGGGCGCGCTGAGCAGTTCTTC.

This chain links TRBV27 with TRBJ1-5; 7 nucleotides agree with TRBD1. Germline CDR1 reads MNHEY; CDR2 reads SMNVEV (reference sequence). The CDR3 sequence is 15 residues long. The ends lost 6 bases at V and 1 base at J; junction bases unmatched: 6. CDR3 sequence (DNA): TGTGCCAGCAGAAAGGGGGGACAGAGCAATCAGCCCCAGCATTTT. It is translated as CASRKGGQSNQPQHF.

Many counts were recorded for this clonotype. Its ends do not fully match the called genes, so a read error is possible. In DNA, the CDR3 is TGTGCCAGCAGTCCGGGACAGGGGAACTATGGCTACACCTTC. It specifies CASSPGQGNYGYTF. This chain links TRBV4-3 with TRBJ1-2; 10 bases fit TRBD1. Germline CDR1 is LGHNA and CDR2 is YSLEER. The CDR3 totals 14 residues.

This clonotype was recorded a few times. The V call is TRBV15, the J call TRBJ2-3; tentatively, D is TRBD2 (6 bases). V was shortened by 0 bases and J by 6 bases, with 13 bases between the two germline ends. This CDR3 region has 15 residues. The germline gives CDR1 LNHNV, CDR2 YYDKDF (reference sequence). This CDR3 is CATSRDEGGVDTQYF. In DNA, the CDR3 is TGTGCCACCAGCAGAGATGAGGGCGGGGTTGATACGCAGTATTTT.

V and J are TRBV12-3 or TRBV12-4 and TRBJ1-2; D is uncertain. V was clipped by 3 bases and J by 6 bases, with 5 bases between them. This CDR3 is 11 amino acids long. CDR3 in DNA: TGTGCCAGCAGTTTCGCAGATGGCTACACCTTC. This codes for CASSFADGYTF.

As DNA, the CDR3 is TGTGCCAGCAAGACAGGGGTGATATGGAACACTGAAGCTTTCTTT. It codes for CASKTGVIWNTEAFF. V gene TRBV28 combines with J gene TRBJ1-1; TRBD1 matches 8 bases. Germline V gene sequence: CDR1 MDHEN, CDR2 SYDVKM. The CDR3 sequence is 15 residues long. V trimming: 7 bases; J trimming: 1 base; junction bases outside the gene matches: 8.

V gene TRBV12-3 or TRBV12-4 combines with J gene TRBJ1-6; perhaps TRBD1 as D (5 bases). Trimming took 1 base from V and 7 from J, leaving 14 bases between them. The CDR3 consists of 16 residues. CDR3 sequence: CASSLGAFWGNSPLHF. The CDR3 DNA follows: TGTGCCAGCAGTTTAGGTGCGTTTTGGGGGAATTCACCCCTCCACTTT.

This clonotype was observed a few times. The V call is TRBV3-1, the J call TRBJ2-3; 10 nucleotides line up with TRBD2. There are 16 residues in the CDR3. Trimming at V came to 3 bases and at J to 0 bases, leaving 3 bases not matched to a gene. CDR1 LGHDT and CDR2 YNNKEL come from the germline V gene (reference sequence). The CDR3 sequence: CASSHLSGGSTDTQYF. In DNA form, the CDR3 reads TGTGCCAGCAGCCACCTTAGCGGGGGGAGCACAGATACGCAGTATTTT.

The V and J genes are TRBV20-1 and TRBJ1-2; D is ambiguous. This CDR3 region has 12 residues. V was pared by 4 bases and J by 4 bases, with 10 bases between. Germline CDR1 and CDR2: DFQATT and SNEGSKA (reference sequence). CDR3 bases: TGCAGTGCTAAGTGGCAGACCTATGGCTACACCTTC. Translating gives CSAKWQTYGYTF.

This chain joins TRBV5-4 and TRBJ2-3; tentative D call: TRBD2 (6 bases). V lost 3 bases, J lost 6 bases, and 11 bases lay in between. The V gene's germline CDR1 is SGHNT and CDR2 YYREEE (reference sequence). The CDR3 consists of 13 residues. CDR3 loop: CASSSGAGDTQYF. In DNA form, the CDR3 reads TGTGCCAGCAGCTCGGGAGCCGGGGATACGCAGTATTTT.

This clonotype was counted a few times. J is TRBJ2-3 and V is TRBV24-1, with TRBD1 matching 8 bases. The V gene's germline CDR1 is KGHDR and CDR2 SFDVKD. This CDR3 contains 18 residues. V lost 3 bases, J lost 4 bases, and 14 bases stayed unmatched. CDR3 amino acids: CATSDHPGQAVPADTQYF. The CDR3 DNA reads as TGTGCCACCAGTGATCACCCGGGACAGGCGGTTCCTGCAGATACGCAGTATTTT.